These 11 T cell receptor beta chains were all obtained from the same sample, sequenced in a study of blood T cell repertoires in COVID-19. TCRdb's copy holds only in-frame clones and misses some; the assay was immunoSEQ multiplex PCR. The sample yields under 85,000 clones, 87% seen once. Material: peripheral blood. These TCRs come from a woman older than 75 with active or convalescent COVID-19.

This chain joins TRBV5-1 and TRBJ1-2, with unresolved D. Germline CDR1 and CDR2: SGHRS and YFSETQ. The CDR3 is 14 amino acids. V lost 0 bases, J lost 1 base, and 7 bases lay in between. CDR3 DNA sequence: TGCGCCAGCAGCTTGGGAGCGGTTAACTATGGCTACACCTTC. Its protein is CASSLGAVNYGYTF.

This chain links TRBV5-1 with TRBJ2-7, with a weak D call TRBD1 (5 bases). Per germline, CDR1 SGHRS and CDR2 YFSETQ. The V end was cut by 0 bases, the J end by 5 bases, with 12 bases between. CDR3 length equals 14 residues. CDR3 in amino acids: CASSLEGNRNEQYF. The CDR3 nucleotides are TGCGCCAGCAGCTTGGAGGGGAATCGTAACGAGCAGTACTTC.

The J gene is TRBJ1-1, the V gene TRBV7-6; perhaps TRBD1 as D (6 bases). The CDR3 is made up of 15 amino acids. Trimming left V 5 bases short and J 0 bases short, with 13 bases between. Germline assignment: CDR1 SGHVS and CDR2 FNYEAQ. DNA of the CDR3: TGTGCCAGCAGCGAAGAGGGGGGGCTGAACACTGAAGCTTTCTTT. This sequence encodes CASSEEGGLNTEAFF.

The CDR3 spells CASSEWGIGADTQYF. CDR3 nucleotides: TGTGCCAGCAGTGAATGGGGCATAGGGGCAGATACGCAGTATTTT. This sequence joins TRBV25-1 and TRBJ2-3; TRBD1 might be the D (5 bases). The CDR3 runs 15 residues. Germline CDR1 MGHDK, CDR2 SYGVNS. Trimming took off 1 base at V and 4 bases at J, with 12 bases between the two ends.

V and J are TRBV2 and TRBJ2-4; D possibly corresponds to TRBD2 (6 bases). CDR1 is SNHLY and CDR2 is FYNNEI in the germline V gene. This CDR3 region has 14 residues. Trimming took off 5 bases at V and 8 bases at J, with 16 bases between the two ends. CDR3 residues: CASSFEPGVDIQYF. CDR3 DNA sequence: TGTGCCAGCAGTTTCGAACCGGGGGTGGACATTCAGTACTTC.

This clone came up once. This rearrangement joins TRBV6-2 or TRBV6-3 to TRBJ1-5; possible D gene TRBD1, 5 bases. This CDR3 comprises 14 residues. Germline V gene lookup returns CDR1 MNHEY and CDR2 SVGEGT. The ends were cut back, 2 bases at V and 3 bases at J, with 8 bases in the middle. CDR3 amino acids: CASSYGGINQPQHF. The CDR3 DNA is TGTGCCAGCAGTTACGGGGGGATCAATCAGCCCCAGCATTTT.

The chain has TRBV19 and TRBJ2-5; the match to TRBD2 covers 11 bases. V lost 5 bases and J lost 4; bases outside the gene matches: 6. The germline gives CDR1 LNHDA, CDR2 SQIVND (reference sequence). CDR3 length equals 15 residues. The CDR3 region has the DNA TGTGCCAGTAGTTTAGCGGGAGGGAGGGGAGAGACCCAGTACTTC. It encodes CASSLAGGRGETQYF.

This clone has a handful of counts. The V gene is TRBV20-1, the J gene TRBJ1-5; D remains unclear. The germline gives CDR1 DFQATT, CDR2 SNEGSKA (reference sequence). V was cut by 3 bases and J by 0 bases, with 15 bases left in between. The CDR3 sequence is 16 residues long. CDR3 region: CSASDYRKASNQPQHF. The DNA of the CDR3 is TGCAGTGCTAGTGACTACCGAAAAGCTAGCAATCAGCCCCAGCATTTT.

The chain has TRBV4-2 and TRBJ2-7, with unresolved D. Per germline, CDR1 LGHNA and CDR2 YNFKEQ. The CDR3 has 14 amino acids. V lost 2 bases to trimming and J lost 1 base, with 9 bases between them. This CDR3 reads CASSQPGQSYEQYF. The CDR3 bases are TGTGCCAGCAGCCAACCTGGGCAGTCCTACGAGCAGTACTTC.

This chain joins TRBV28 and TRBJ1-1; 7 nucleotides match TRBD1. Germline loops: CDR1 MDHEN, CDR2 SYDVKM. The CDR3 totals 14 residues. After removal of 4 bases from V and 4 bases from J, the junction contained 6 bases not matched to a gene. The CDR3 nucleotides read TGTGCCAGCAGTTACAGGGGTTCAGTCACTGAAGCTTTCTTT. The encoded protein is CASSYRGSVTEAFF.

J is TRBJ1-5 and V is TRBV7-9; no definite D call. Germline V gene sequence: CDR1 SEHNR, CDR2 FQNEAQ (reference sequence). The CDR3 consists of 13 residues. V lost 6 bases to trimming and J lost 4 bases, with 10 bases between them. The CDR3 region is CASSWSRNQPQHF. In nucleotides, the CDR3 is TGTGCCAGCAGTTGGTCTAGGAATCAGCCCCAGCATTTT.